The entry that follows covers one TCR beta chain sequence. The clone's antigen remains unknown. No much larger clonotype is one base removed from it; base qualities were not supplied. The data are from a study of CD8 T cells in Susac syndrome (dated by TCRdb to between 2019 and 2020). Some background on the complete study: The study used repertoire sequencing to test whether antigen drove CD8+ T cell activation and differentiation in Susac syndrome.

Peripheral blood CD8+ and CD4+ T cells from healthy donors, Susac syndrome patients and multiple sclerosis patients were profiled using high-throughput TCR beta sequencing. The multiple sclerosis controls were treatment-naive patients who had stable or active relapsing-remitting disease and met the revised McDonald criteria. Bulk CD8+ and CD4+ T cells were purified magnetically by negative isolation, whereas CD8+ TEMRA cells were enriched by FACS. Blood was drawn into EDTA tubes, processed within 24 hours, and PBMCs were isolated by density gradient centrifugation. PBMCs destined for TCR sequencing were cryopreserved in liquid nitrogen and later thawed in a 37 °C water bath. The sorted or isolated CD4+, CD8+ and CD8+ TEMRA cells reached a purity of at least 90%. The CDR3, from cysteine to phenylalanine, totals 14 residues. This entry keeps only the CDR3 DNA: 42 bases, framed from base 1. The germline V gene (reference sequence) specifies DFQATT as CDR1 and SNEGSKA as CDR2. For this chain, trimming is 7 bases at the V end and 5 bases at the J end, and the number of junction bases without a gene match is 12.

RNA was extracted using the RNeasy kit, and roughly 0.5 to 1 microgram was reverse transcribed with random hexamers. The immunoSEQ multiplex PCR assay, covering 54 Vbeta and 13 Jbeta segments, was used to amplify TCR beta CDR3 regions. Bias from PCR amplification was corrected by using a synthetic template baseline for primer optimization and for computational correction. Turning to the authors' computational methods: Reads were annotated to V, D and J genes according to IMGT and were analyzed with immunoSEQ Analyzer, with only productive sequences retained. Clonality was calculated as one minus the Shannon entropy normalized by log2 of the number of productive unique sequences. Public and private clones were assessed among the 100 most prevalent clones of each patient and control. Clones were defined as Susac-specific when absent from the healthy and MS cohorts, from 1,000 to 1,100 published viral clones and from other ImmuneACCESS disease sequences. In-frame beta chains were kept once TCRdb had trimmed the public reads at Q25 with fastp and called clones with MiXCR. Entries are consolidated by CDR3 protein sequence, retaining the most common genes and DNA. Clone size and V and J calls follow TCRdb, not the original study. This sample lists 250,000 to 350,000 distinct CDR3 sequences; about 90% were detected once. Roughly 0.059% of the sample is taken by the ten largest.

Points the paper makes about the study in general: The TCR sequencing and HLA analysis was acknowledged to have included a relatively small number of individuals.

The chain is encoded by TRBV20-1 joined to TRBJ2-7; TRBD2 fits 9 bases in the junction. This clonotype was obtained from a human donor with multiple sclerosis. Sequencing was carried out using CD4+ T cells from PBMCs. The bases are TGCAGTGTTGTAGCGGGAGATATTTTAAACGAGCAGTACTTC. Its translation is CSVVAGDILNEQYF.